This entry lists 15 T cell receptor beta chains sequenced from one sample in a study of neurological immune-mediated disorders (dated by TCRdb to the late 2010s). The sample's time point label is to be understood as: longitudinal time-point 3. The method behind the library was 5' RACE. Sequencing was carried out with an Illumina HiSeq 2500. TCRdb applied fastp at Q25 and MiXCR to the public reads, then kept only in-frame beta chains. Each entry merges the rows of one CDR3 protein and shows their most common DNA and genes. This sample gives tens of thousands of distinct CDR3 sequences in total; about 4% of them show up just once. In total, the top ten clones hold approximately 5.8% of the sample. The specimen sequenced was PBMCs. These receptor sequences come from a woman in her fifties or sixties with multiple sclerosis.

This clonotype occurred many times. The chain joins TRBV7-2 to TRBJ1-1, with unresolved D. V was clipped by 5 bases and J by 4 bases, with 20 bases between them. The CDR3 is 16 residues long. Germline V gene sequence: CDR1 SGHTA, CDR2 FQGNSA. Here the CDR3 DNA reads TGTGCCAGCAGCCCGGGCCGAGTCCGGTGGGGCACTGAAGCTTTCTTT. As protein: CASSPGRVRWGTEAFF.

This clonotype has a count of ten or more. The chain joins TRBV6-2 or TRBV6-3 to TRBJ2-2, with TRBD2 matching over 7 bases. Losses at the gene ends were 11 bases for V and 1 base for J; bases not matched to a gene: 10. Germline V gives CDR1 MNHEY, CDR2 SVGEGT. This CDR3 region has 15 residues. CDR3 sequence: CAGKYSGRNTGELFF. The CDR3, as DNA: TGTGCCGGGAAATATAGCGGGCGGAACACCGGGGAGCTGTTTTTT.

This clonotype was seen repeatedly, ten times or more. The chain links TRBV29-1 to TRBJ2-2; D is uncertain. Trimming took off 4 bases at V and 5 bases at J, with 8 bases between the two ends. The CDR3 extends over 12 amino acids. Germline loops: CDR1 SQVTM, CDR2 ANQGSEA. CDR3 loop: CSVAWGTGELFF. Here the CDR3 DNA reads TGCAGCGTTGCCTGGGGTACCGGGGAGCTGTTTTTT.

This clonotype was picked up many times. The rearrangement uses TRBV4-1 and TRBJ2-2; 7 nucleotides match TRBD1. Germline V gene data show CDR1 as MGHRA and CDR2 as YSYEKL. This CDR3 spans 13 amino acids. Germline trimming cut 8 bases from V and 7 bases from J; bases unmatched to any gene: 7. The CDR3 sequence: CASRDREIGELFF. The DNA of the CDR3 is TGCGCCAGCCGGGACAGAGAGATCGGGGAGCTGTTTTTT.

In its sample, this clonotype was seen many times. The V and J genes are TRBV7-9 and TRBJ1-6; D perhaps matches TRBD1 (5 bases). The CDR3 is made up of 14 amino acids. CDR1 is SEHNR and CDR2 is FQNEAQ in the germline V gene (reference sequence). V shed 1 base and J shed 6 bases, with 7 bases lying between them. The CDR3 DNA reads TGTGCCAGCAGCTTAGGGACACCTAATTCACCCCTCCACTTT. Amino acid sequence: CASSLGTPNSPLHF. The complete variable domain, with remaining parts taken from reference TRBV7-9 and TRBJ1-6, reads DTGVSQNPRHKITKRGQNVTFRCDPISEHNRLYWYRQTLGQGPEFLTYFQNEAQLEKSRLLSDRFSAERPKGSFSTLEIQRTEQGDSAMYLCASSLGTPNSPLHFGNGTRLTVT.

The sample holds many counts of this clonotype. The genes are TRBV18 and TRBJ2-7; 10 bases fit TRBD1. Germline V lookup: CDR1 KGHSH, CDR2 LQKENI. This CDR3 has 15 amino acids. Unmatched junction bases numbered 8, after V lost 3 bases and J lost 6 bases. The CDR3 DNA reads TGTGCCAGCTCACCCGGTGTTGGGACAGGGGTCGAGCAGTACTTC. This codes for CASSPGVGTGVEQYF.

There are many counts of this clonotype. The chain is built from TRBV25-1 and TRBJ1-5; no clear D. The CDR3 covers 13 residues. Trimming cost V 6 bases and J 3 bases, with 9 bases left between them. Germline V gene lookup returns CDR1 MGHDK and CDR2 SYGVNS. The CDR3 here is CASSGMDNQPQHF. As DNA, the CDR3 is TGTGCCAGCAGCGGGATGGACAATCAGCCCCAGCATTTT.

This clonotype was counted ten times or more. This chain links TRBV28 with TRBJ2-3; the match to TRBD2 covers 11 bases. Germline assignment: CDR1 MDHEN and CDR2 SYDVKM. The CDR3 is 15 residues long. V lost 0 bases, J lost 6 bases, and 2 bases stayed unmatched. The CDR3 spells CASSLWGTSGDTQYF. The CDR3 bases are TGTGCCAGCAGTTTATGGGGGACTAGCGGTGATACGCAGTATTTT.

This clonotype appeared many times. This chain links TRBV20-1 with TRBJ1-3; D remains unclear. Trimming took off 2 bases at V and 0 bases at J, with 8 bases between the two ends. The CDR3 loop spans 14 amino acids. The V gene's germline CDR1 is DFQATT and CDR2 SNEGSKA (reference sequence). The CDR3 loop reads CSARYTASGNTIYF. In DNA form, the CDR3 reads TGCAGTGCTAGATATACAGCCTCTGGAAACACCATATATTTT.

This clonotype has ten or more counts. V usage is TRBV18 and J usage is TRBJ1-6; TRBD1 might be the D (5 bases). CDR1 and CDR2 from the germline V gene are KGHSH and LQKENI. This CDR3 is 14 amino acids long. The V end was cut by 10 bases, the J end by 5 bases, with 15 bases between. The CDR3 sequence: CATSEGMDNSPLHF. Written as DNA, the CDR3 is TGTGCCACCTCGGAGGGGATGGATAATTCACCCCTCCACTTT.

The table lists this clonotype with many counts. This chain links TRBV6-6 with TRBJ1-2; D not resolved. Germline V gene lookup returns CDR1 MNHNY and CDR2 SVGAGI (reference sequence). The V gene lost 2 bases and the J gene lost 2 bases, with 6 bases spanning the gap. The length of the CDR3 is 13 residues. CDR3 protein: CASSYDGNYGYTF. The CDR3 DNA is TGTGCCAGCAGTTACGACGGGAACTATGGCTACACCTTC.

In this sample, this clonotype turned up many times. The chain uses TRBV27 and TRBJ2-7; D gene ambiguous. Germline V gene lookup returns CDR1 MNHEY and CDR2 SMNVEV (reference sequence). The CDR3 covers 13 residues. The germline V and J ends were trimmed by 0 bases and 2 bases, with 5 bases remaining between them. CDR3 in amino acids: CASSLSPPYEQYF. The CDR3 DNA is TGTGCCAGCAGTTTATCCCCCCCCTACGAGCAGTACTTC.

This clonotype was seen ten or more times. The CDR3 reads CASSWGQGGRETQYF. CDR3 coding DNA: TGTGCCAGCAGTTGGGGACAGGGGGGACGAGAGACCCAGTACTTC. The rearrangement uses TRBV7-9 and TRBJ2-5, with 11 bases fitting TRBD1. V lost 6 bases to trimming and J lost 4 bases; unmatched junction nucleotides: 7. This CDR3 comprises 15 residues. Germline loops: CDR1 SEHNR, CDR2 FQNEAQ (reference sequence).

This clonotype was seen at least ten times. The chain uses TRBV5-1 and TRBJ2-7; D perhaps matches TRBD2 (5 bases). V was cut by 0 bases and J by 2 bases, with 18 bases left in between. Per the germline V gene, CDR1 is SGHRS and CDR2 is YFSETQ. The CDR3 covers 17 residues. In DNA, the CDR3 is TGCGCCAGCAGCTTGGCCGATCGGGGTCTCGCGACCTACGAGCAGTACTTC. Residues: CASSLADRGLATYEQYF.

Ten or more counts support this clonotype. DNA of the CDR3: TGTGCCAGCAGTCCAGCGGGACAGGGGTACAATGAGCAGTTCTTC. The encoded protein is CASSPAGQGYNEQFF. J is TRBJ2-1 and V is TRBV12-3 or TRBV12-4; 10 nucleotides agree with TRBD1. This CDR3 contains 15 residues. V trimming: 5 bases; J trimming: 4 bases; junction bases outside the gene matches: 5.